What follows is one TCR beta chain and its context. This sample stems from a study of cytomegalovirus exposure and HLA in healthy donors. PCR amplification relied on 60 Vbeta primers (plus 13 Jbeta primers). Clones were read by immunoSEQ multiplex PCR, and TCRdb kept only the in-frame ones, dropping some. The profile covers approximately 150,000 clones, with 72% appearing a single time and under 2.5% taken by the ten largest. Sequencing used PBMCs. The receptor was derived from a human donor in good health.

DNA for the CDR3: TGTGCCAGCAGCTTGCTCGCAACTAGCACAGATACGCAGTATTTT. The encoded protein is CASSLLATSTDTQYF. The genes are TRBV7-3 and TRBJ2-3; D is unresolved. In germline, CDR1 is SGHTA, CDR2 FQGTGA. The CDR3 consists of 15 residues. Trimming shortened V by 3 bases and J by 0 bases, and 10 bases separated the two germline ends.